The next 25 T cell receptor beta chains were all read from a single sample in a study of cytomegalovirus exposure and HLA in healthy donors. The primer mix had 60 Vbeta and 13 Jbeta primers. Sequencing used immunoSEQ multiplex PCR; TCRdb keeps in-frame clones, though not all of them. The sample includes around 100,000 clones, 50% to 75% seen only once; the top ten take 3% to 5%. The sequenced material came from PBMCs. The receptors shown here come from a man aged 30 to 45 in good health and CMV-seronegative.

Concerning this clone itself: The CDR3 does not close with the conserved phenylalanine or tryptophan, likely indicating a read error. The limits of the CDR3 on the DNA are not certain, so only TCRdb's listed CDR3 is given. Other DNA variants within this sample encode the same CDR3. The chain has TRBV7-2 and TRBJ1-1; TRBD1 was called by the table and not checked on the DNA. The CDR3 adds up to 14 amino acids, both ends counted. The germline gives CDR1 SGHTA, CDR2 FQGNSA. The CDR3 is CASSLDMDSLEALI.

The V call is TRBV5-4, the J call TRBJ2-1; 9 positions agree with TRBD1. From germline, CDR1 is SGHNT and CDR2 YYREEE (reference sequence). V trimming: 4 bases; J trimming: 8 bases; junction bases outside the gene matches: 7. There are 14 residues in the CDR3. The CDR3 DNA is TGTGCCAGCAGCCCGGACAGGGGTGCCGATGAGCAGTTCTTC. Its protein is CASSPDRGADEQFF. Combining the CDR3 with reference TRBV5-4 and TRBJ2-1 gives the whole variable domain ETGVTQSPTHLIKTRGQQVTLRCSSQSGHNTVSWYQQALGQGPQFIFQYYREEENGRGNFPPRFSGLQFPNYSSELNVNALELDDSALYLCASSPDRGADEQFFGPGTRLTVL.

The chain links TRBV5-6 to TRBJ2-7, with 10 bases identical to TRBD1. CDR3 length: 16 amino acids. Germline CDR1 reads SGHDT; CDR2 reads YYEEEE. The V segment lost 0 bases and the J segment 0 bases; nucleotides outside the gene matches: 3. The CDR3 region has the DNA TGTGCCAGCAGCTTGGGACAGGGGGCGAGCTCCTACGAGCAGTACTTC. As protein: CASSLGQGASSYEQYF.

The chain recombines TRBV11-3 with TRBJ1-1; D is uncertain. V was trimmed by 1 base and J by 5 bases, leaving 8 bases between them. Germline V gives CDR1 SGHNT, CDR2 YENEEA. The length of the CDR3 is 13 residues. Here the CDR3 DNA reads TGTGCCAGCAGCTTAGGGGCCGTGACTGAAGCTTTCTTT. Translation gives CASSLGAVTEAFF.

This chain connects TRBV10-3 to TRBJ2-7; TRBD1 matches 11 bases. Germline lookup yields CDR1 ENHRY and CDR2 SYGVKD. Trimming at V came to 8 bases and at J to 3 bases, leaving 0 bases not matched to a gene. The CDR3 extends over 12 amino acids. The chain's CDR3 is CAIGTGGYEQYF. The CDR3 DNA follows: TGTGCCATCGGGACAGGGGGCTACGAGCAGTACTTC.

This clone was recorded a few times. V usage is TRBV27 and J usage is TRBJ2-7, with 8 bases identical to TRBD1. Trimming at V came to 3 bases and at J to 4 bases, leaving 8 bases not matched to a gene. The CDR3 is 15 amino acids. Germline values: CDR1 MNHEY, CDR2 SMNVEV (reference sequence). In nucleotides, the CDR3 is TGTGCCAGCAGTTTTGGCAGGGGGCGCACATACGAGCAGTACTTC. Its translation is CASSFGRGRTYEQYF.

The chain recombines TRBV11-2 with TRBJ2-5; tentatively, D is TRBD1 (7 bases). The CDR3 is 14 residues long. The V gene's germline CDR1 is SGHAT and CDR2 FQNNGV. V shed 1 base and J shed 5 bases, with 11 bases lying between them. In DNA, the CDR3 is TGTGCCAGCAGCTTAGTCCCAGGGGGGGAGACCCAGTACTTC. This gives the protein CASSLVPGGETQYF. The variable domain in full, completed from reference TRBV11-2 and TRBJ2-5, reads EAGVAQSPRYKIIEKRQSVAFWCNPISGHATLYWYQQILGQGPKLLIQFQNNGVVDDSQLPKDRFSAERLKGVDSTLKIQPAKLEDSAVYLCASSLVPGGETQYFGPGTRLLVL.

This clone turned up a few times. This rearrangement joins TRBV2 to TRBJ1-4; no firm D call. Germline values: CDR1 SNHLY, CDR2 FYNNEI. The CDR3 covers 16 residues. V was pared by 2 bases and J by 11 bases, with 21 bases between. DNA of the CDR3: TGTGCCAGCAGTGAATCCTTCGATCTCGGAGGGAGTAAACTGTTTTTT. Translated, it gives CASSESFDLGGSKLFF.

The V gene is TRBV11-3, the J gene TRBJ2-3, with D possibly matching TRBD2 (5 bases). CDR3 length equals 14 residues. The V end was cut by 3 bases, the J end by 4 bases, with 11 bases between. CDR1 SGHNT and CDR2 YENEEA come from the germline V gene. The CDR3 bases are TGTGCCAGCAGCTTCGGGATAGGAGCAGATACGCAGTATTTT. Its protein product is CASSFGIGADTQYF.

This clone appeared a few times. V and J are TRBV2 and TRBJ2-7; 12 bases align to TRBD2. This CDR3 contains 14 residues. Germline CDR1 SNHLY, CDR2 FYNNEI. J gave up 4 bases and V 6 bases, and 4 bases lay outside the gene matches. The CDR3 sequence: CASRGTSGLYEQYF. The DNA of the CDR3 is TGTGCCAGCAGGGGGACTAGCGGGCTATACGAGCAGTACTTC.

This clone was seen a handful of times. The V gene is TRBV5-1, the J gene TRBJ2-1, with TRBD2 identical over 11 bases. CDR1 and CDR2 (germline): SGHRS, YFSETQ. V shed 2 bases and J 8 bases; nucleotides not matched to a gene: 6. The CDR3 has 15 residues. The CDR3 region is CASSFSGRALHEQFF. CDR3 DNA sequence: TGCGCCAGCAGCTTTAGCGGGAGGGCCCTTCATGAGCAGTTCTTC.

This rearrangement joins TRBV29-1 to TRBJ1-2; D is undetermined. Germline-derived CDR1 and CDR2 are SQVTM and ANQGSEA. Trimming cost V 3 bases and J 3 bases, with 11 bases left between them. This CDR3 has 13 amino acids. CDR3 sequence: CSVDQDYDYGYTF. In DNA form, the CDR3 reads TGCAGCGTTGATCAGGACTATGACTATGGCTACACCTTC.

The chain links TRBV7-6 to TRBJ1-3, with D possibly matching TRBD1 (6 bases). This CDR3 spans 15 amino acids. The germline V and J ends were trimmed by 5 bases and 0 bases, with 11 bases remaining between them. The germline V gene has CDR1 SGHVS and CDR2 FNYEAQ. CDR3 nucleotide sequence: TGTGCCAGCAGCGTACAGGGAAACTCTGGAAACACCATATATTTT. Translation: CASSVQGNSGNTIYF.

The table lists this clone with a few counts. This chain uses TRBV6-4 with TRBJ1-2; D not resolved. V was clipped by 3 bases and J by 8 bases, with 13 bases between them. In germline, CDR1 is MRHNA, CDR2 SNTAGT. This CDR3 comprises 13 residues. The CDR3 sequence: CASSEEDGGGYTF. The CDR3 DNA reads TGTGCCAGCAGTGAAGAAGACGGCGGGGGCTACACCTTC.

CDR3 region: CASSGTTGLKGEKLFF. In nucleotides, the CDR3 is TGTGCCAGCAGCGGGACGACAGGTCTCAAAGGTGAAAAACTGTTTTTT. V gene TRBV9 combines with J gene TRBJ1-4; possible D gene TRBD1, 6 bases. The germline V gene has CDR1 SGDLS and CDR2 YYNGEE. The V end was cut by 3 bases, the J end by 7 bases, with 19 bases between. This CDR3 has 16 residues.

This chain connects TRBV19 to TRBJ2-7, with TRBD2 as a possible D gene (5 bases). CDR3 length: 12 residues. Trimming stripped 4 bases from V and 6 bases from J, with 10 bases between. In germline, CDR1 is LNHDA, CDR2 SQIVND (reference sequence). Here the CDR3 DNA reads TGTGCCAGTAGTAGCCGGCGGGCCGAGCAGTACTTC. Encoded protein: CASSSRRAEQYF.

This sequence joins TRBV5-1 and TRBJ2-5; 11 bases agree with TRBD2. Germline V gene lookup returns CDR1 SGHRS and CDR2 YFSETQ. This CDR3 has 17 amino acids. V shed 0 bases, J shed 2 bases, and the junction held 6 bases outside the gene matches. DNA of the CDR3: TGCGCCAGCAGCTTGGATGGACTAGCGGGTCCACAAGAGACCCAGTACTTC. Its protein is CASSLDGLAGPQETQYF.

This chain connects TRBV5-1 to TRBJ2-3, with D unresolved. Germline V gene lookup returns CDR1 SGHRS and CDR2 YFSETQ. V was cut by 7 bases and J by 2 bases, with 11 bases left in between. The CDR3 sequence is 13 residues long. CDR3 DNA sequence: TGCGCCAGCGGCATCACCCCCACAGATACGCAGTATTTT. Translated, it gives CASGITPTDTQYF.

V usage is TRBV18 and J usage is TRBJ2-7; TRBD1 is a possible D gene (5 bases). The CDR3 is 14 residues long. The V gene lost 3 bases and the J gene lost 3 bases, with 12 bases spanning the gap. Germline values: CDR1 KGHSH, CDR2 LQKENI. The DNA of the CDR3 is TGTGCCAGCTCACCGGGCAGGGCCATCTACGAGCAGTACTTC. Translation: CASSPGRAIYEQYF.

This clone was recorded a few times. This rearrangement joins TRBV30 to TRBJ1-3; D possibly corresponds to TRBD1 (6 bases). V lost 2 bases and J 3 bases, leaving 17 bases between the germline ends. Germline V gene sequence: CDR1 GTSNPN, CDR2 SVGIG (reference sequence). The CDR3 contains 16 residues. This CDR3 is CAWSPLGGQFGNTIYF. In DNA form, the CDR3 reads TGTGCCTGGAGTCCTCTTGGAGGACAGTTTGGAAACACCATATATTTT.

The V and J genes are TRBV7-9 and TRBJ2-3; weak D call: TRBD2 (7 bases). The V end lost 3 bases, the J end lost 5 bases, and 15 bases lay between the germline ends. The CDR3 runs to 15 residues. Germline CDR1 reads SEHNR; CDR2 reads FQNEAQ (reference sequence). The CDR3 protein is CASSFGGGPRDTQYF. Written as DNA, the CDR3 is TGTGCCAGCAGCTTCGGCGGGGGCCCCAGAGATACGCAGTATTTT.

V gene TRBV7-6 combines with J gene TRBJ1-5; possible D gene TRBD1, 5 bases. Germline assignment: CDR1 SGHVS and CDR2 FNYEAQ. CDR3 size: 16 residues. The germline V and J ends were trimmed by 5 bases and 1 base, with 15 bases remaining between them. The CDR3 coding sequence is TGTGCCAGCAGCCCCCTCAGGGCCCCAAGCAATCAGCCCCAGCATTTT. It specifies CASSPLRAPSNQPQHF.

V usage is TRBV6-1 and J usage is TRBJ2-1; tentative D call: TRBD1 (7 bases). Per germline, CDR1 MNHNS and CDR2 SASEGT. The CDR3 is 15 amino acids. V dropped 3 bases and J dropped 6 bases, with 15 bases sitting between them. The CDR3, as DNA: TGTGCCAGCAGTGACGGACAGGCGCGGGGCAATGAGCAGTTCTTC. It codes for CASSDGQARGNEQFF.

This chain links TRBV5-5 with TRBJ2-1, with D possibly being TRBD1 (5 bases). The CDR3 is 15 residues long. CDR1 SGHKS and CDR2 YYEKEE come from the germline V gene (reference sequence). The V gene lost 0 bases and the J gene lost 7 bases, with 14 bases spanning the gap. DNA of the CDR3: TGTGCCAGCAGCTTGGGGGGCTTCGGGTGGAATGAGCAGTTCTTC. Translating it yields CASSLGGFGWNEQFF.

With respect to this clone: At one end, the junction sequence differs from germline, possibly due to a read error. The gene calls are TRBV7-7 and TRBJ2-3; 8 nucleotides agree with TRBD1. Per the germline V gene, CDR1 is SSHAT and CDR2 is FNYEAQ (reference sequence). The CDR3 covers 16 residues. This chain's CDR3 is CASSLGQGSPADTQYF. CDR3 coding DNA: TGTGCTAGCAGCTTAGGACAGGGAAGCCCCGCAGATACGCAGTATTTT.